This is a list of T cell receptor beta chains from one sample in a study of PD-1 blockade in mismatch repair-deficient tumors. Measured with immunoSEQ multiplex PCR; TCRdb has only the in-frame clones, and not every one. The sample contains approximately 25,000 clones, approximately 86% of which appear only once. The sample was peripheral blood, taken 12 weeks after starting pembrolizumab. These receptors were taken from an adult with mismatch repair-deficient cancer. Both conserved end residues are part of each CDR3. A D gene is named only where the DNA matches it firmly. Only part of the rows carry a size: once, few, many, or a class if the clone is expanded.

v_gene,d_gene,abundance,j_gene,CDR3aa,CDR3nt
TRBV6-5,TRBD1,-,TRBJ1-2,CASSPNRGPDYGYTF,TGTGCCAGCAGTCCTAACAGGGGGCCCGACTATGGCTACACCTTC
TRBV7-3,-,-,TRBJ1-2,CASGSGALGGYTF,TGTGCCAGCGGCAGTGGCGCCCTGGGAGGCTACACCTTC
TRBV29-1,TRBD1,-,TRBJ1-2,CSVSGQADYGYTF,TGCAGCGTGAGCGGACAGGCGGACTATGGCTACACCTTC
TRBV18,TRBD2,few,TRBJ2-7,CASSPLPSGTYEQYF,TGTGCCAGCTCACCACTCCCTAGCGGGACTTACGAGCAGTACTTC
TRBV10-3,-,-,TRBJ2-1,CAISEDQGAYNEQFF,TGTGCCATCAGTGAGGACCAGGGAGCCTACAATGAGCAGTTCTTC
TRBV28,-,-,TRBJ1-2,CASSSQGIGYGYTF,TGTGCCAGCAGTTCCCAGGGTATTGGCTATGGCTACACCTTC
TRBV6-5,-,-,TRBJ2-2,CASSYIPQGWSGELFF,TGTGCCAGCAGTTACATCCCGCAGGGTTGGTCCGGGGAGCTGTTTTTT
TRBV6-5,-,-,TRBJ2-6,CASSYSGANVLTF,TGTGCCAGCAGTTACTCTGGGGCCAACGTCCTGACTTTC
TRBV7-2,-,-,TRBJ2-5,CASSPGQPAQETQYF,TGTGCCAGCAGCCCAGGACAGCCTGCCCAAGAGACCCAGTACTTC
TRBV6-1,TRBD1,-,TRBJ2-5,CASRYSPGGLETQYF,TGTGCCAGCAGGTATTCCCCAGGGGGTCTTGAGACCCAGTACTTC
TRBV2,TRBD2,-,TRBJ2-2,CASRAGEAGELFF,TGTGCCAGTAGAGCGGGAGAAGCCGGGGAGCTGTTTTTT
TRBV28,-,-,TRBJ2-1,CASSLIGEFQFF,TGTGCCAGCAGTTTAATCGGGGAATTTCAGTTCTTC
TRBV4-3,-,-,TRBJ1-2,CASSPRQGSYGYTF,TGCGCCAGCAGCCCGCGGCAGGGAAGCTATGGCTACACCTTC
TRBV12-2,-,-,TRBJ2-4,CASRSRLVRNIQYF,TGTGCAAGTCGCTCAAGACTAGTTCGGAACATTCAGTACTTC
TRBV7-9,-,-,TRBJ2-7,CASSLAYRGRSYEQYF,TGTGCCAGCAGCTTAGCGTATCGGGGGAGGTCCTACGAGCAGTACTTC
TRBV4-1,-,-,TRBJ1-4,CASSQGAVGEKLFF,TGCGCCAGCAGCCAGGGGGCCGTCGGTGAAAAACTGTTTTTT
TRBV29-1,-,-,TRBJ2-1,CSVVSTVYNEQFF,TGCAGCGTTGTGTCGACAGTTTACAATGAGCAGTTCTTC
TRBV6-6,TRBD1,-,TRBJ1-5,CASSYGAGGAGQPQHF,TGTGCCAGCAGTTACGGAGCAGGGGGCGCGGGGCAGCCCCAGCATTTT
TRBV21-1,-,-,TRBJ2-7,CASSAYLTGLTSWYEQYF,TGTGCCAGCAGCGCCTACTTAACGGGACTAACTAGCTGGTACGAGCAGTACTTC
TRBV2,-,-,TRBJ1-4,CASGVTGLPKLFF,TGTGCCAGTGGGGTAACAGGGTTACCAAAACTGTTTTTT
TRBV19,TRBD2,-,TRBJ2-7,CASSLVAGYEQYF,TGTGCCAGTAGTCTGGTAGCGGGGTACGAGCAGTACTTC
TRBV19,-,few,TRBJ2-2,CASSIANTGELFF,TGTGCCAGTAGTATAGCGAACACCGGGGAGCTGTTTTTT
TRBV5-1,TRBD2,-,TRBJ2-1,CASSPSRDYFYNEQFF,TGCGCCAGCAGCCCATCCCGGGACTATTTCTACAATGAGCAGTTCTTC
TRBV12-5,-,-,TRBJ1-1,CASGFNIYGRGTEAFF,TGTGCTAGTGGTTTTAATATTTACGGCAGGGGCACTGAAGCTTTCTTT
TRBV6-4,-,-,TRBJ2-3,CASSPQGSSTDTQYF,TGTGCCAGCAGCCCACAGGGATCTAGCACAGATACGCAGTATTTT
TRBV30,-,-,TRBJ2-1,CACGPGGVDEQFF,TGTGCCTGTGGCCCAGGAGGTGTGGATGAGCAGTTCTTC
TRBV5-1,TRBD1,-,TRBJ2-5,CASRGRGQEETQYF,TGCGCCAGCAGAGGAAGAGGACAGGAAGAGACCCAGTACTTC
TRBV5-4,-,once,TRBJ2-7,CASSFRDSYEQYF,TGTGCCAGCAGCTTCCGGGACTCCTACGAGCAGTACTTC
TRBV19,-,-,TRBJ1-2,CASSFGGANYGYTF,TGTGCCAGTAGTTTCGGGGGAGCTAACTATGGCTACACCTTC
TRBV5-4,-,few,TRBJ1-5,CASSLGPGGQPQHF,TGTGCCAGCAGCTTGGGACCCGGCGGGCAGCCCCAGCATTTT
TRBV7-6,-,once,TRBJ1-5,CASSLIPGFDQPQHF,TGTGCCAGCAGCTTAATTCCAGGGTTCGATCAGCCCCAGCATTTT
TRBV4-2,-,-,TRBJ2-7,CASSQEWTPDEQYF,TGTGCCAGCAGCCAAGAGTGGACCCCCGACGAGCAGTACTTC
TRBV30,-,-,TRBJ2-1,CALGRPNSYNEQFF,TGTGCCCTAGGGAGGCCGAACTCCTACAATGAGCAGTTCTTC
TRBV9,TRBD2,-,TRBJ2-7,CASSAERTSRKDEQYF,TGTGCCAGCAGCGCGGAGAGGACTAGCCGTAAGGACGAGCAGTACTTC
TRBV19,-,-,TRBJ1-1,CASSISGTRRTEAFF,TGTGCCAGTAGTATCTCCGGGACGAGGAGGACTGAAGCTTTCTTT
TRBV5-6,TRBD2,-,TRBJ2-3,CASSLAGSGTDTQYF,TGTGCCAGCAGCTTGGCAGGTAGCGGGACAGATACGCAGTATTTT
TRBV30,-,-,TRBJ1-2,CAWSPSSNFGYTF,TGTGCCTGGAGTCCAAGCTCTAACTTTGGCTACACCTTC
TRBV5-5,TRBD2,-,TRBJ2-1,CASSRLAGTYNEQFF,TGTGCCAGCAGCCGACTAGCGGGGACTTACAATGAGCAGTTCTTC
TRBV18,-,-,TRBJ1-3,CASSPPGVKDTIYF,TGTGCCAGCTCACCCCCCGGGGTTAAAGACACCATATATTTT
TRBV19,-,-,TRBJ1-1,CASSRNRDTGVNTEAFF,TGTGCCAGTAGCCGGAACCGGGACACTGGGGTGAACACTGAAGCTTTCTTT
TRBV10-1,-,once,TRBJ2-7,CASSEGPFGYEQYF,TGCGCCAGCAGTGAGGGCCCTTTTGGGTACGAGCAGTACTTC
TRBV28,-,-,TRBJ2-7,CASSRTYEQYF,TGTGCCAGCAGCAGAACCTACGAGCAGTACTTC
TRBV28,TRBD2,once,TRBJ2-1,CASSLFSGLYNEQFF,TGTGCCAGCAGTTTATTTAGCGGGCTATACAATGAGCAGTTCTTC
TRBV29-1,TRBD1,-,TRBJ2-5,CSVRQGAGETQYF,TGCAGCGTAAGACAGGGGGCGGGAGAGACCCAGTACTTC
TRBV6-6,TRBD2,-,TRBJ2-3,CASTDGRELDTQYF,TGTGCCAGCACCGACGGGCGGGAGTTAGATACGCAGTATTTT
TRBV27,-,-,TRBJ2-3,CASSLRGNRFTDTQYF,TGTGCCAGCAGTTTACGGGGGAACAGATTCACAGATACGCAGTATTTT